The 10 T cell receptor beta chains given below trace back to one sample, sequenced in a study of T cells in Graves' hyperthyroidism and ophthalmopathy (dated by TCRdb to between 2018 and 2021). The library relied on multiplex PCR. Data came from an Illumina HiSeq 2000. Amplification of TCR beta CDR3 regions was carried out from RNA transcripts. The first round of RT-PCR for the TCR CDR3 was performed with the HTBI primer set and the Qiagen OneStep RT-PCR kit. TCRdb took the public reads, trimmed them with fastp at Q25, ran MiXCR for clone calling and kept in-frame beta chains. Under each unique CDR3 protein, matching rows form one entry showing the most common genes and DNA. Here the sample has about 640,000 distinct CDR3 sequences; around 21% occur a single time. Clones ranked in the top ten supply about 34% of the sample. Input material: blood. The receptor set was obtained from a man aged 25 to 40 with Graves' ophthalmopathy.

Ten or more counts support this clonotype. The chain is built from TRBV7-9 and TRBJ2-7, with TRBD2 matching 12 bases. CDR3 length: 15 residues. Trimming removed 6 bases from V and 3 bases from J; junction bases left unmatched: 6. Germline V gene lookup returns CDR1 SEHNR and CDR2 FQNEAQ (reference sequence). CDR3 loop: CASSYTSGRFYEQYF. The DNA for the CDR3 is TGTGCCAGCAGTTATACTAGCGGGAGGTTCTACGAGCAGTACTTC.

J is TRBJ2-7 and V is TRBV25-1; D is unresolved. Trimming pared 7 bases from V and 4 bases from J, leaving 11 bases between. Germline CDR1 is MGHDK and CDR2 is SYGVNS. CDR3 length equals 12 residues. This chain's CDR3 is CASMGYLYEQYF. CDR3 DNA: TGTGCCAGCATGGGCTACCTTTACGAGCAGTACTTC.

This clonotype has a count of ten or more. V usage is TRBV2 and J usage is TRBJ2-3, with 12 positions matching TRBD2. Germline CDR1 reads SNHLY; CDR2 reads FYNNEI. CDR3 length: 19 amino acids. The J segment lost 4 bases and the V segment lost 3 bases, leaving 14 bases of the junction unmatched. The chain's CDR3 is CASSEIASGRALLPDTQYF. CDR3 coding DNA: TGTGCCAGCAGTGAGATCGCTAGCGGGAGGGCCTTGCTCCCAGATACGCAGTATTTT.

The V and J genes are TRBV6-2 or TRBV6-3 and TRBJ2-7; D is uncertain. Trimming pared 7 bases from V and 2 bases from J, leaving 9 bases between. The CDR3 is 12 amino acids. Germline CDR1 is MNHEY and CDR2 is SVGEGT. CDR3 protein: CASTTPPYEQYF. CDR3 DNA: TGTGCCAGCACCACCCCACCCTACGAGCAGTACTTC.

This clonotype was detected only a few times. V usage is TRBV7-9 and J usage is TRBJ2-7; 9 positions agree with TRBD1. With 8 bases clipped from V and 2 bases from J, the junction kept 4 bases outside the gene matches. CDR1 SEHNR and CDR2 FQNEAQ come from the germline V gene (reference sequence). The CDR3 is 13 amino acids. CDR3: CASGTGTTYEQYF. CDR3 sequence (DNA): TGTGCCAGCGGGACAGGGACCACCTACGAGCAGTACTTC.

The CDR3 region is CASSIGNAANEQFF. CDR3 coding DNA: TGTGCCAGTAGTATAGGAAACGCTGCGAATGAGCAGTTCTTC. The rearrangement joins TRBV19 to TRBJ2-1; D is unclear. CDR3 size: 14 residues. Germline CDR1 LNHDA, CDR2 SQIVND (reference sequence). V lost 1 base to trimming and J lost 7 bases, with 11 bases between them.

This clonotype has just a few counts. V gene TRBV7-9 combines with J gene TRBJ2-7, with 7 bases lining up with TRBD2. Germline CDR1 and CDR2: SEHNR and FQNEAQ (reference sequence). The V and J ends lost 4 bases and 2 bases, in that order; junction bases with no gene match: 11. The CDR3 spans 16 residues. CDR3 sequence (DNA): TGTGCCAGCAGCTCCTCCACTAGCGTCTATACCTACGAGCAGTACTTC. Translation gives CASSSSTSVYTYEQYF. Looking up the rest from reference TRBV7-9 and TRBJ2-7 gives the full variable domain: DTGVSQNPRHKITKRGQNVTFRCDPISEHNRLYWYRQTLGQGPEFLTYFQNEAQLEKSRLLSDRFSAERPKGSFSTLEIQRTEQGDSAMYLCASSSSTSVYTYEQYFGPGTRLTVT.

Of note for this clonotype: This may be a read error: a much more frequent sequence differs by one nucleotide. This chain joins TRBV27 and TRBJ2-2; D not resolved. This CDR3 has 14 residues. The germline CDR1 and CDR2 sequences are MNHEY and SMNVEV (reference sequence). CDR3 loop: CANSSLVYSGELFF. As DNA, the CDR3 is TGTGCCAACAGTTCTTTAGTTTACTCCGGGGAGCTGTTTTTT.

This clonotype has ten or more counts. The gene calls are TRBV2 and TRBJ2-5; D uncertain. There are 11 residues in the CDR3. CDR1 and CDR2 from the germline V gene are SNHLY and FYNNEI. V was cut by 8 bases and J by 2 bases, with 6 bases left in between. In DNA, the CDR3 is TGTGCCAGCGACCGGCAAGAGACCCAGTACTTC. It encodes CASDRQETQYF.

This clonotype was seen a handful of times. The V gene is TRBV19, the J gene TRBJ1-1; D gene unclear. The CDR3 is made up of 13 amino acids. The germline V and J ends were trimmed by 7 bases and 3 bases, with 12 bases remaining between them. Germline CDR1 LNHDA, CDR2 SQIVND (reference sequence). The CDR3 here is CASNQAEDTEAFF. CDR3 sequence (DNA): TGTGCCAGTAACCAGGCCGAGGACACTGAAGCTTTCTTT.